Following are 22 T cell receptor beta chains from one sample sequenced in a study of CD8 T cells in ankylosing spondylitis. Findings and limits, study-wide: Blood of patients with ankylosing spondylitis appeared to be characterized by a TCR beta motif of eight highly homologous variants.

TCRdb re-called the 5' RACE reads through MiXCR, storing one row per CDR3 protein. This table has almost 400,000 distinct CDR3 sequences, approximately 20% appearing once. What these receptors recognize is not known. Sequenced sample: blood, either unsorted or a sorted T cell fraction (not recorded which). These receptors all come from a male donor with ankylosing spondylitis.

This clonotype occurred many times. V gene TRBV24-1 combines with J gene TRBJ2-5; 10 nucleotides agree with TRBD2. The CDR3 length is 18 residues. Germline CDR1 and CDR2: KGHDR and SFDVKD. V dropped 1 base and J dropped 5; count of bases not matched to a gene: 12. The CDR3 sequence is CATSDFVRAGGYRETQYF. For the CDR3, the DNA is TGTGCCACCAGTGATTTTGTCCGAGCGGGAGGGTATAGGGAGACCCAGTACTTC.

This clonotype was recorded a few times. The rearrangement links TRBV12-3 or TRBV12-4 to TRBJ2-7; D is perhaps TRBD2 (5 bases). The V gene lost 2 bases and the J gene lost 2 bases, with 10 bases spanning the gap. The CDR3 extends over 14 amino acids. In DNA form, the CDR3 reads TGTGCCAGCAGTTTATTCGGTAGCGCCTACGAGCAGTACTTC. This sequence encodes CASSLFGSAYEQYF.

This clonotype was detected only a few times. The chain recombines TRBV7-2 with TRBJ1-5; the D is unclear. Trimming removed 2 bases from V and 2 bases from J, with 7 bases in between. Germline values: CDR1 SGHTA, CDR2 FQGNSA. The CDR3 runs 14 residues. This CDR3 reads CASSLIGRNQPQHF. The CDR3 DNA is TGTGCCAGCAGCTTAATTGGGCGCAATCAGCCCCAGCATTTT.

This sequence joins TRBV7-3 and TRBJ2-5; 10 positions match TRBD1. The V segment lost 5 bases and the J segment 3 bases; nucleotides outside the gene matches: 6. The CDR3 runs 15 residues. In germline, CDR1 is SGHTA, CDR2 FQGTGA. The CDR3 spells CASSLLGTGEETQYF. The CDR3 DNA reads TGTGCCAGCAGCCTACTAGGGACAGGGGAAGAGACCCAGTACTTC.

The rearrangement joins TRBV7-3 to TRBJ2-3; perhaps TRBD1 as D (6 bases). Trimming cost V 2 bases and J 6 bases, with 9 bases left between them. The CDR3 length is 13 residues. CDR1 SGHTA and CDR2 FQGTGA come from the germline V gene. CDR3 region: CASSLPQGDTQYF. In DNA form, the CDR3 reads TGTGCCAGCAGCTTACCCCAGGGGGATACGCAGTATTTT.

The V gene is TRBV20-1, the J gene TRBJ2-7, with 13 bases lining up with TRBD2. V lost 3 bases to trimming and J lost 7 bases; unmatched junction nucleotides: 6. CDR1 and CDR2 from the germline V gene are DFQATT and SNEGSKA (reference sequence). The CDR3 is 14 amino acids. The CDR3 spells CSASGLAGAGEQYF. CDR3 nucleotide sequence: TGCAGTGCTAGTGGACTAGCGGGAGCCGGAGAGCAGTACTTC.

V is TRBV6-2 or TRBV6-3 and J is TRBJ2-1; 14 bases align to TRBD2. J lost 7 bases, V lost 5 bases, and 4 bases had no gene match. CDR3 length equals 15 residues. Per germline, CDR1 MNHEY and CDR2 SVGEGT. In nucleotides, the CDR3 is TGTGCCAGCAGTCGGACTAGCGGGAGGTGGAATGAGCAGTTCTTC. It is translated as CASSRTSGRWNEQFF.

V is TRBV28 and J is TRBJ2-4, with D perhaps matching TRBD2 (6 bases). V gave up 7 bases and J gave up 8 bases, with 18 bases separating them. CDR1 and CDR2 (germline): MDHEN, SYDVKM. The CDR3 has 14 amino acids. This CDR3 is CASTQAGGWDIQYF. DNA of the CDR3: TGTGCCAGCACCCAAGCGGGTGGGTGGGACATTCAGTACTTC.

This chain links TRBV5-6 with TRBJ2-1; no clear D. The V end lost 0 bases, the J end lost 1 base, and 11 bases lay between the germline ends. Germline CDR1 SGHDT, CDR2 YYEEEE. This CDR3 contains 16 residues. The CDR3 loop is CASSLGGIRSYNEQFF. The DNA for the CDR3 is TGTGCCAGCAGCTTGGGGGGAATAAGGTCCTACAATGAGCAGTTCTTC.

The chain employs TRBV2 and TRBJ2-1, with D tentatively TRBD2 (6 bases). The CDR3 spans 13 residues. V was clipped by 4 bases and J by 6 bases, with 10 bases between them. The germline CDR1 and CDR2 sequences are SNHLY and FYNNEI. The CDR3 coding sequence is TGTGCCAGCAGTGTGGACTACCTCAATGAGCAGTTCTTC. It specifies CASSVDYLNEQFF.

The V call is TRBV6-6, the J call TRBJ2-4; D unresolved. V was cut by 10 bases and J by 0 bases, with 10 bases left in between. Germline V gives CDR1 MNHNY, CDR2 SVGAGI (reference sequence). The CDR3 is 13 residues long. CDR3 sequence reads: CAIADVAKNIQYF. CDR3 DNA sequence: TGTGCCATCGCGGATGTAGCCAAAAACATTCAGTACTTC.

The chain couples TRBV5-1 to TRBJ2-7; the match to TRBD1 covers 7 bases. This CDR3 contains 15 residues. V was clipped by 2 bases and J by 3 bases; unmatched bases: 8. CDR1 is SGHRS, CDR2 YFSETQ, per germline. CDR3: CASSFTTGDLYEQYF. The CDR3 DNA reads TGCGCCAGCAGCTTCACCACAGGGGACCTCTACGAGCAGTACTTC.

The V call is TRBV20-1, the J call TRBJ1-1, with TRBD1 matching over 7 bases. Germline lookup yields CDR1 DFQATT and CDR2 SNEGSKA (reference sequence). The CDR3 is 12 amino acids. After removal of 6 bases from V and 6 bases from J, the junction contained 7 bases not matched to a gene. CDR3 loop: CSAEQQGAEAFF. CDR3 in DNA: TGCAGTGCAGAGCAGCAGGGGGCTGAAGCTTTCTTT.

This chain links TRBV12-3 or TRBV12-4 with TRBJ2-4; 10 nucleotides match TRBD2. This CDR3 has 16 residues. The trim removed 5 bases at V and 6 bases at J, leaving 10 bases unmatched. CDR3 in amino acids: CASSPPQASGRNIQYF. CDR3 nucleotides: TGTGCCAGCAGTCCACCCCAGGCTAGCGGGAGAAACATTCAGTACTTC.

This clonotype came up a few times. The chain couples TRBV5-1 to TRBJ2-1; 8 bases agree with TRBD2. The junction had 5 bases not matched to a gene; V was cut back by 7 bases and J by 5 bases. Germline lookup yields CDR1 SGHRS and CDR2 YFSETQ. The CDR3 consists of 13 residues. The CDR3 nucleotides are TGCGCCAGCCGCCTTAGCGGGAACAATGAGCAGTTCTTC. Its protein is CASRLSGNNEQFF. Combining the CDR3 with reference TRBV5-1 and TRBJ2-1 gives the whole variable domain KAGVTQTPRYLIKTRGQQVTLSCSPISGHRSVSWYQQTPGQGLQFLFEYFSETQRNKGNFPGRFSGRQFSNSRSEMNVSTLELGDSALYLCASRLSGNNEQFFGPGTRLTVL.

This clonotype has just a few counts. J is TRBJ2-1 and V is TRBV3-1; 13 bases align to TRBD2. CDR3 length: 15 amino acids. Germline V CDR1 and CDR2: LGHDT, YNNKEL (reference sequence). The J segment lost 11 bases and the V segment lost 5 bases, leaving 9 bases of the junction unmatched. DNA of the CDR3: TGTGCCAGCAGCGCTCTCGGACTAGCGGGAGTTAAGCAGTTCTTC. Translation: CASSALGLAGVKQFF.

This clonotype occurred a few times. This sequence joins TRBV28 and TRBJ2-3; 15 positions match TRBD2. J was trimmed by 3 bases and V by 3 bases; bases with no gene match: 16. CDR1 MDHEN and CDR2 SYDVKM come from the germline V gene. The CDR3 runs to 21 residues. The CDR3 DNA follows: TGTGCCAGCAGTTTCCTCCCAGGACTAGCGGGAGGGCCCCGGGCAACAGATACGCAGTATTTT. Protein sequence: CASSFLPGLAGGPRATDTQYF.

This sequence joins TRBV7-8 and TRBJ2-1; unclear D gene. The length of the CDR3 is 13 residues. V gave up 1 base and J gave up 8 bases, with 9 bases separating them. Germline values: CDR1 SGHVS, CDR2 FQNEAQ. Written as DNA, the CDR3 is TGTGCCAGCAGCTTAGAGTTGGGGTATGAGCAGTTCTTC. Encoded protein: CASSLELGYEQFF.

The chain recombines TRBV24-1 with TRBJ2-1; the match to TRBD1 covers 10 bases. Germline assignment: CDR1 KGHDR and CDR2 SFDVKD. CDR3 length: 16 amino acids. With 3 bases clipped from V and 6 bases from J, the junction kept 7 bases outside the gene matches. This CDR3 reads CATSDTGTGDVNEQFF. In DNA, the CDR3 is TGTGCCACCAGTGATACCGGGACAGGGGATGTCAATGAGCAGTTCTTC.

The chain combines TRBV18 with TRBJ2-7; D is undetermined. The CDR3 consists of 12 residues. V was shortened by 3 bases and J by 6 bases, with 9 bases between the two germline ends. Germline CDR1 and CDR2: KGHSH and LQKENI. CDR3 nucleotide sequence: TGTGCCAGCTCACCCGGCCTGCGCGAGCAGTACTTC. This translates into CASSPGLREQYF.

J is TRBJ1-5 and V is TRBV7-9; maybe TRBD1 (5 bases). The germline V gene has CDR1 SEHNR and CDR2 FQNEAQ (reference sequence). With 5 bases removed from V and 2 bases from J, the gap between germline ends came to 10 bases. This CDR3 has 14 amino acids. CDR3 in amino acids: CASSRRGRNQPQHF. The CDR3 DNA reads as TGTGCCAGCAGCCGCCGGGGCCGCAATCAGCCCCAGCATTTT.

On this clonotype: A much bigger clone sits one base away, suggesting this may be a read error. The J gene is TRBJ2-7, the V gene TRBV29-1, with a tentative D call TRBD2 (5 bases). Germline V gene sequence: CDR1 SQVTM, CDR2 ANQGSEA. The CDR3 runs 13 residues. Trimming left V 0 bases short and J 2 bases short, with 8 bases between. In DNA form, the CDR3 reads TGCAGCGTTGAAGATCGGGAAGCCTACGAGCAGTACTTC. Protein product: CSVEDREAYEQYF.